Listed here is a single T cell receptor beta chain. The germline gives CDR1 SGDLS, CDR2 YYNGEE. This CDR3 is built from 15 residues. V was pared by 4 bases and J by 4 bases, with 12 bases between. These data come from a study of blood T cell repertoires in COVID-19. About the study: PBMCs, B-cell-depleted T cells, or T cells provided the cDNA or gDNA that made up the material.

Per the study methods: Reference gene primer amplification in the assay estimated nucleated cell counts. Using immunoSEQ multiplex PCR, the repertoire was profiled, and TCRdb retains in-frame clones only, with some absent. The D gene and trimming were derived from the DNA, and the V and J assignments and clone size from that table. The sample holds 80,000 to 100,000 clones, around 90% seen once. Sequenced input: peripheral blood. The clonotype comes from a woman aged 50 to 60 with active or convalescent COVID-19. The chain recombines TRBV9 with TRBJ1-6, with D possibly being TRBD1 (6 bases). The CDR3 region is CASSPTGNYNSPLHF. The CDR3 DNA follows: TGTGCCAGCAGCCCGACAGGAAATTATAATTCACCCCTCCACTTT.